A selection of T cell receptor beta chains follows, all from one sample in a study of blood T cells in healthy people across ages. One entry per CDR3 protein results from TCRdb running MiXCR on the 5' RACE reads. Of hundreds of thousands of distinct CDR3 sequences listed, just over 55% were seen once; the top ten hold about a quarter. The sequenced sample consisted of blood. The receptors here all came from a man between 35 and 55 years old in good health. CDR3s leave out the opening cysteine and the closing phenylalanine or tryptophan.

CDR3: ASSPTDRGRIQY
V: TRBV9
J: TRBJ2-4
length: 12

CDR3: AISDDQTDTQY
V: TRBV10-3
J: TRBJ2-3
length: 11

CDR3: SAPGTGNEQY
V: TRBV20-1
J: TRBJ2-7
length: 10

CDR3: ASRLAVRSITDTQY
V: TRBV2
J: TRBJ2-3
length: 14

CDR3: ASERTGTNTEAF
V: TRBV28
J: TRBJ1-1
length: 12

CDR3: ASSFRQGGPLAKNIQY
V: TRBV7-2
J: TRBJ2-4
length: 16

CDR3: ACSPGTSNEQF
V: TRBV7-3
J: TRBJ2-1
length: 11

CDR3: ASSLGREDTEAF
V: TRBV7-2
J: TRBJ1-1
length: 12

CDR3: ASSLLEGDEKLF
V: TRBV7-9
J: TRBJ1-4
length: 12

CDR3: ASSVSGTDAQY
V: TRBV27
J: TRBJ2-3
length: 11

CDR3: ASSRDKEGVDEQY
V: TRBV12-3/TRBV12-4
J: TRBJ2-7
length: 13

CDR3: ASSYTPYEQY
V: TRBV6-2/TRBV6-3
J: TRBJ2-7
length: 10

CDR3: ASSFLETVQETQY
V: TRBV28
J: TRBJ2-5
length: 13

CDR3: ASSQVMLGISTDTQY
V: TRBV4-1
J: TRBJ2-3
length: 15

CDR3: ASRFALGANVLT
V: TRBV2
J: TRBJ2-6
length: 12

CDR3: SAVGQAMETQY
V: TRBV20-1
J: TRBJ2-5
length: 11

CDR3: ASSRDGRGLF
V: TRBV28
J: TRBJ1-4
length: 10

CDR3: ASSFRRETYEQY
V: TRBV12-3/TRBV12-4
J: TRBJ2-7
length: 12

CDR3: ASRRTSSTDTQY
V: TRBV2
J: TRBJ2-3
length: 12

CDR3: ASSLTVNYGYT
V: TRBV7-2
J: TRBJ1-2
length: 11

CDR3: ASRLTGQGGAEAF
V: TRBV3-1
J: TRBJ1-1
length: 13

CDR3: ASSQGGQAYGYT
V: TRBV4-2
J: TRBJ1-2
length: 12

CDR3: ASSQDVAAGVSKTQY
V: TRBV4-2
J: TRBJ2-5
length: 15

CDR3: ASSTASQQTDTQY
V: TRBV28
J: TRBJ2-3
length: 13

CDR3: ASSLGPASSYEQY
V: TRBV11-2
J: TRBJ2-7
length: 13

CDR3: ASSSSGGITEAF
V: TRBV5-1
J: TRBJ1-1
length: 12

CDR3: ASSPTGTPDRIAF
V: TRBV27
J: TRBJ1-1
length: 13

CDR3: ASSYTTNYGYT
V: TRBV28
J: TRBJ1-2
length: 11

CDR3: SAPASGDNEQF
V: TRBV20-1
J: TRBJ2-1
length: 11

CDR3: ASSFAGINSPLH
V: TRBV5-1
J: TRBJ1-6
length: 12

CDR3: ATAHSSGAEAF
V: TRBV27
J: TRBJ1-1
length: 11

CDR3: ASSPRTSGGRVADTQY
V: TRBV19
J: TRBJ2-3
length: 16

CDR3: ASSQGVSGGVSGELF
V: TRBV4-3
J: TRBJ2-2
length: 15

CDR3: SASSLSDRNSYEQY
V: TRBV20-1
J: TRBJ2-7
length: 14

CDR3: ASSVLIGAPGEAF
V: TRBV9
J: TRBJ1-1
length: 13

CDR3: ASSRPAGGTDTQY
V: TRBV14
J: TRBJ2-3
length: 13

CDR3: ASSFGTGSQPQH
V: TRBV27
J: TRBJ1-5
length: 12

CDR3: ASGTIYGYT
V: TRBV2
J: TRBJ1-2
length: 9

CDR3: ASRRTGFADKNIQY
V: TRBV12-3/TRBV12-4
J: .
length: 14

CDR3: ASSLIGRGLGTEAF
V: TRBV12-3/TRBV12-4
J: TRBJ1-1
length: 14

CDR3: ASSQLTVGGGELF
V: TRBV3-1
J: TRBJ2-2
length: 13

CDR3: ASSVNGGETQY
V: TRBV9
J: .
length: 11

CDR3: ASRGTSGTLSYNEQF
V: TRBV28
J: TRBJ2-1
length: 15

CDR3: AISESREDFDGYT
V: TRBV10-3
J: TRBJ1-2
length: 13

CDR3: ASSHIRDTSRTDTQY
V: TRBV5-1
J: TRBJ2-3
length: 15

CDR3: ASSPAGAQPNGELF
V: TRBV11-2
J: TRBJ2-2
length: 14

CDR3: ASVNTEAF
V: TRBV7-9
J: TRBJ1-1
length: 8

CDR3: ASSAGTVNQPQH
V: TRBV6-6
J: TRBJ1-5
length: 12

CDR3: SARQGLDGYT
V: TRBV20-1
J: TRBJ1-2
length: 10

CDR3: ASKRRVRDFTDTQY
V: TRBV6-2/TRBV6-3
J: TRBJ2-3
length: 14

CDR3: ATETGTGEIDEQF
V: TRBV28
J: TRBJ2-1
length: 13

CDR3: ASSQVPPTSARDTQY
V: TRBV3-1
J: TRBJ2-3
length: 15

CDR3: SAQGASGAQETQY
V: TRBV20-1
J: TRBJ2-5
length: 13

CDR3: ASSNPGGTQPQH
V: TRBV6-2/TRBV6-3
J: TRBJ1-5
length: 12

CDR3: ASSSLHPAQY
V: TRBV12-3/TRBV12-4
J: TRBJ2-3
length: 10

CDR3: ASSDSHGDTQY
V: TRBV6-4
J: TRBJ2-3
length: 11

CDR3: ASSTSGLYGYT
V: TRBV6-5
J: TRBJ1-2
length: 11

CDR3: ASSVRTDNEQF
V: TRBV6-1
J: TRBJ2-1
length: 11

CDR3: ASNRDRVLNEQF
V: TRBV28
J: TRBJ2-1
length: 12

CDR3: ATSREPGGELF
V: TRBV15
J: TRBJ2-2
length: 11